This paragraph covers one T cell receptor (beta chain) sequence. Its antigen is unidentified. The sample is drawn from a study of cytomegalovirus exposure and HLA in healthy donors. The study, taken as a whole, reports: Cytomegalovirus-associated TCR beta chains were listed, numbering over 150. Later on, an analysis found that several of the most significant clusters appeared to be linked to common viral pathogens, which included parvovirus B19.

The PCR ran on 60 Vbeta and 13 Jbeta primers. Libraries were prepared by immunoSEQ multiplex PCR; TCRdb keeps only in-frame clonotypes and omits some of them. The data contain roughly 180,000 clones, approximately 82% of them singletons. V gave up 2 bases and J gave up 8 bases, with 19 bases separating them. The CDR3 loop spans 16 amino acids. Germline V lookup: CDR1 MDHEN, CDR2 SYDVKM. This TCR came from a woman aged 40 to 55 in good health and CMV-seropositive. The specimen was PBMCs. The genes are TRBV28 and TRBJ1-5; the D is unclear. The CDR3 loop reads CASSLPGTATREPQHF. The CDR3 region has the DNA TGTGCCAGCAGTTTACCTGGCACAGCTACGAGGGAGCCCCAGCATTTT.